This note documents a single T cell receptor (beta chain) sequence. Under the authors' procedure: Estimates of nucleated cell counts were drawn from the amplification of reference gene primers. TCRdb's copy holds only in-frame clones and misses some; the assay was immunoSEQ multiplex PCR. The DNA was the basis for D and trimming; V, J and clone size are from that table. The sample holds some 250,000 clones, around 80% seen once. Germline lookup yields CDR1 SGHTA and CDR2 FQGTGA. There are 17 residues in the CDR3. With 2 bases clipped from V and 7 bases from J, the junction kept 11 bases outside the gene matches. This record belongs to a study of blood T cell repertoires in COVID-19.

Sequenced input: peripheral blood. This TCR derives from an older man with acute or convalescent COVID-19. The chain employs TRBV7-3 and TRBJ2-5; 12 bases match TRBD1. This CDR3 reads CASSLESGTGGGGTQYF. The CDR3 nucleotides are TGTGCCAGCAGCTTAGAGTCGGGGACAGGGGGCGGAGGGACCCAGTACTTC.